This T cell receptor beta chain originates from a study of beta chain features in type 1 diabetes. Study-wide results and caveats: Across patients, naive, central memory and Treg TCRB repertoires exhibited apparently greater similarity than was observed across healthy donors. A moderate, significant TCRB CDR3 shortening appeared in type 1 diabetes across four CD4+ subsets.

Every donor provided one heparinised blood draw, which averaged about 120 mL. Cell sorting via CD45RO/CCR7/CD25/CD127/CD95/CD27 was performed to obtain CD4+ naive, central memory, regulatory and stem cell-like memory cells. The V gene's germline CDR1 is KGHSH and CDR2 LQKENI. V gave up 0 bases and J gave up 10 bases, with 14 bases separating them. The CDR3 has 14 amino acids. The authors reverse transcribed all of the isolated RNA, so sequencing captured expressed TCRB transcripts. The read count averaged roughly 4 million across naive, central memory and regulatory T cell samples. Method: immunoSEQ multiplex PCR; TCRdb's copy keeps in-frame clones and lacks some. The sample includes 250,000 to 300,000 clones, roughly 13% seen only once; the top ten take under 0.02%. Concerning this clone itself: Antigen specificity is unknown.

Sample: naive CD4+ T cells from blood. This TCR was recovered from a man younger than 45 with type 1 diabetes. The gene calls are TRBV18 and TRBJ2-3; a weak D match, TRBD2 (6 bases). The CDR3 loop is CASSPPSSDTAQYF. In nucleotides, the CDR3 is TGTGCCAGCTCACCACCCTCTAGCGATACCGCGCAGTATTTT.